This T cell receptor (beta chain) came from a study of T cell responses to AZD1222 COVID-19 vaccine. For the study at large: Researchers grouped second doses given at about 4 or about 12 weeks into one pool. General study points: Samples come after the peak T cell response, not at day 14. Possibly, clonal diversity was underestimated; donors were largely white British and included more females. AZD1222 recipients seropositive at baseline numbered only 6 or 7.

As for this clone: No antigen is known for it.

TCRdb's table, derived via immunoSEQ multiplex PCR, lists solely in-frame clones and lacks some. The sample has 110,000 to 150,000 clones, approximately 90% seen once. V gave up 3 bases and J gave up 7 bases, with 24 bases separating them. Germline CDR1 and CDR2: DFQATT and SNEGSKA (reference sequence). The CDR3 loop spans 16 amino acids. The rearrangement joins TRBV20-1 to TRBJ2-5; D possibly corresponds to TRBD2 (6 bases). Sequenced here: peripheral blood, sampled on day 0 of AZD1222 vaccination. The TCR sequence derives from an adult in good health. In DNA, the CDR3 is TGCAGTGCTAGTCACGGGGGATCAGCGGCCCAGGGGACCCAGTACTTC. It is translated as CSASHGGSAAQGTQYF.